This TCR beta chain was obtained from a study of blood T cell repertoires in COVID-19. Study at large: Acute-phase and convalescent COVID-19 samples originated in the United States, Italy and Spain. The cDNA or gDNA used as material had been derived from T cells, B-cell-depleted T cells, or PBMCs.

In the authors' workflow: Amplification with reference gene primers provided the estimates of nucleated cell counts. Produced via immunoSEQ multiplex PCR; TCRdb's table is partial and in-frame only. The DNA gave D and trimming, while V, J and clone size come from that table. The sample lists 100,000 or so clones, around nine tenths occurring once. V gave up 8 bases and J gave up 4 bases, with 17 bases separating them. This CDR3 comprises 14 residues. Looked up from germline, CDR1 is SNHLY and CDR2 is FYNNEI. The sequenced material came from peripheral blood. The chain has TRBV2 and TRBJ1-1; weak D call: TRBD1 (6 bases). The receptor comes from a woman aged 45-59 years in a cohort sampled during active COVID-19. The CDR3 region is CASLQGGGSTEAFF. CDR3 DNA: TGTGCCAGCCTTCAAGGGGGGGGGAGCACTGAAGCTTTCTTT.